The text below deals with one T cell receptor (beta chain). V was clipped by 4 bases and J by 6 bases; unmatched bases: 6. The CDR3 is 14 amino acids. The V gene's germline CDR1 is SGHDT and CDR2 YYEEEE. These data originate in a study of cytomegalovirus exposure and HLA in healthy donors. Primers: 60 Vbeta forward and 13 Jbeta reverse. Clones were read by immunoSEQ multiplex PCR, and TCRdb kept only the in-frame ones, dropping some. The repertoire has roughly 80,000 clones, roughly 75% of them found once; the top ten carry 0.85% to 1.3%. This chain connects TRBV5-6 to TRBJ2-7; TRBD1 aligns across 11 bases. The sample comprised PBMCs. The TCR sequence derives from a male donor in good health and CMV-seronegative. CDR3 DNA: TGTGCCAGCAGCAATGGACAGGGGGCTGGCGAGCAGTACTTC. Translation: CASSNGQGAGEQYF.